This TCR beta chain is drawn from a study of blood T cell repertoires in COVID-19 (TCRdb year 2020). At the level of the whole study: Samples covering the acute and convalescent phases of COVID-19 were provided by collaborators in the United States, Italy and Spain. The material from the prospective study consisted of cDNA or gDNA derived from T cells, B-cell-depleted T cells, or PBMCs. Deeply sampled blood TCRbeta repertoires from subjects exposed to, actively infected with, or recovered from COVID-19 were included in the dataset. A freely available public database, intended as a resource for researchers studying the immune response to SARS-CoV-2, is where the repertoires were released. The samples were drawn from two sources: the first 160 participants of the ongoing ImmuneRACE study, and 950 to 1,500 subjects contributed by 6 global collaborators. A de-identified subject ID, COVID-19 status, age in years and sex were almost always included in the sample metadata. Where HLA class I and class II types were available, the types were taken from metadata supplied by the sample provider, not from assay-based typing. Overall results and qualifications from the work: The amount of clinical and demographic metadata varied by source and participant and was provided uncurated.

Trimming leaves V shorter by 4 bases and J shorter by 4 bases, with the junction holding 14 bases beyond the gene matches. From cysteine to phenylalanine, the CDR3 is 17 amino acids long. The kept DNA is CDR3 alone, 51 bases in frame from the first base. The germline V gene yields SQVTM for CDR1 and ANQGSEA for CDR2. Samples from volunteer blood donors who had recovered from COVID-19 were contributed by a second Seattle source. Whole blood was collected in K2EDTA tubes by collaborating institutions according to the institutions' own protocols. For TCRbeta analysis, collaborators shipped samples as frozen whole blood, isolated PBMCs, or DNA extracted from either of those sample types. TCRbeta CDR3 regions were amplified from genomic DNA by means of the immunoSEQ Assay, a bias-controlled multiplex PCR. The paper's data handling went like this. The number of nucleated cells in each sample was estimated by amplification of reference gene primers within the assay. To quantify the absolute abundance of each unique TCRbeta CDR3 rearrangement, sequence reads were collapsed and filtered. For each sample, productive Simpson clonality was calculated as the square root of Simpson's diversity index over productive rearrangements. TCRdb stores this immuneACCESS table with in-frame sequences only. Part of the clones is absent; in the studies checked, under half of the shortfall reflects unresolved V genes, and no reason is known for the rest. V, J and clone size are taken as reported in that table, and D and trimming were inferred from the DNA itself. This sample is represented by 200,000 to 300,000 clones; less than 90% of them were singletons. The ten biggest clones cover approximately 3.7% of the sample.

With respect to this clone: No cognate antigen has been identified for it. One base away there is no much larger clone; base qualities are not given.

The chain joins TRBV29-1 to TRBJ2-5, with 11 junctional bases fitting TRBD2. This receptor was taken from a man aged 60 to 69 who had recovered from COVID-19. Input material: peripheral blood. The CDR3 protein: CSVVGLAGGSWGETQYF. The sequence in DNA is TGCAGCGTTGTCGGGCTAGCGGGGGGTTCTTGGGGAGAGACCCAGTACTTC.